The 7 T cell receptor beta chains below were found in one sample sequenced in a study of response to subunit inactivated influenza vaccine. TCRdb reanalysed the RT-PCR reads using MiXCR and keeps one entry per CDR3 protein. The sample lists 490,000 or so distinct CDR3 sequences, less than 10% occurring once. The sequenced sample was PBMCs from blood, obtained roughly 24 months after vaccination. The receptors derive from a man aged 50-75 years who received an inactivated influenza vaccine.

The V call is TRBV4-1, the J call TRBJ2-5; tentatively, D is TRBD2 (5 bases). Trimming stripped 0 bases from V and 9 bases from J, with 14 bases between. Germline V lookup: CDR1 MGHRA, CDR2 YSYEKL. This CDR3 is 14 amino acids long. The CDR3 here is CASSQDAGFGAQYF. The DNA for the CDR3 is TGCGCCAGCAGCCAAGATGCGGGTTTCGGGGCCCAGTACTTC.

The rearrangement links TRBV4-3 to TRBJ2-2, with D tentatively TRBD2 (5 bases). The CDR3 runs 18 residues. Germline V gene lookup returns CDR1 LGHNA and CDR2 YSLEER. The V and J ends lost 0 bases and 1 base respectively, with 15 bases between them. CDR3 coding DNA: TGCGCCAGCAGCCAAGAGGCCCCGGGCGGAGGGAACACCGGGGAGCTGTTTTTT. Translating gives CASSQEAPGGGNTGELFF.

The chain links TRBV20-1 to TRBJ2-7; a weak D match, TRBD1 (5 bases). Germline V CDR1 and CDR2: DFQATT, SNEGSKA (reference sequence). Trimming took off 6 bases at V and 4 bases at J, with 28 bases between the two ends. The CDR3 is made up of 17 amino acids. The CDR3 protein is CSANGQVGHPLVYEQYF. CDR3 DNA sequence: TGCAGTGCCAACGGGCAAGTTGGACACCCACTCGTATACGAGCAGTACTTC.

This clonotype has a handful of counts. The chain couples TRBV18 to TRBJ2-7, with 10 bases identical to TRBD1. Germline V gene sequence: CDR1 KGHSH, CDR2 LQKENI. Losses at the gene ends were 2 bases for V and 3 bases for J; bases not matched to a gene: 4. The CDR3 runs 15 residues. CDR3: CASSPGTGVVYEQYF. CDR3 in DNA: TGTGCCAGCTCACCAGGGACAGGGGTCGTCTACGAGCAGTACTTC.

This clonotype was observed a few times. Here the CDR3 DNA reads TGCGCCAGCAGCTTGGCCGGACAGCACGAGCAGTACTTC. The encoded protein is CASSLAGQHEQYF. This chain links TRBV5-1 with TRBJ2-7, with D possibly matching TRBD1 (6 bases). Germline-derived CDR1 and CDR2 are SGHRS and YFSETQ. V dropped 0 bases and J dropped 5 bases, with 9 bases sitting between them. This CDR3 comprises 13 residues.

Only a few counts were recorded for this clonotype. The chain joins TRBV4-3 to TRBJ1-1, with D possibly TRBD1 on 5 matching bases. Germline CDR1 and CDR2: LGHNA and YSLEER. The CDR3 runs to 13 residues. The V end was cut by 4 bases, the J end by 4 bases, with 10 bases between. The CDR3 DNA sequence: TGCGCCAGCAGCCGAGTCGGGGGCACTGAAGCTTTCTTT. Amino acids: CASSRVGGTEAFF.

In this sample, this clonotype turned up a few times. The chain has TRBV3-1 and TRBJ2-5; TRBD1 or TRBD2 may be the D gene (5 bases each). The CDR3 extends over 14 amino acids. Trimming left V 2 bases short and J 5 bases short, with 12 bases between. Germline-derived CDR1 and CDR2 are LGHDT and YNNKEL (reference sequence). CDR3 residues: CASSQYGTGETQYF. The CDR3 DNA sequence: TGTGCCAGCAGCCAATACGGGACGGGTGAGACCCAGTACTTC.